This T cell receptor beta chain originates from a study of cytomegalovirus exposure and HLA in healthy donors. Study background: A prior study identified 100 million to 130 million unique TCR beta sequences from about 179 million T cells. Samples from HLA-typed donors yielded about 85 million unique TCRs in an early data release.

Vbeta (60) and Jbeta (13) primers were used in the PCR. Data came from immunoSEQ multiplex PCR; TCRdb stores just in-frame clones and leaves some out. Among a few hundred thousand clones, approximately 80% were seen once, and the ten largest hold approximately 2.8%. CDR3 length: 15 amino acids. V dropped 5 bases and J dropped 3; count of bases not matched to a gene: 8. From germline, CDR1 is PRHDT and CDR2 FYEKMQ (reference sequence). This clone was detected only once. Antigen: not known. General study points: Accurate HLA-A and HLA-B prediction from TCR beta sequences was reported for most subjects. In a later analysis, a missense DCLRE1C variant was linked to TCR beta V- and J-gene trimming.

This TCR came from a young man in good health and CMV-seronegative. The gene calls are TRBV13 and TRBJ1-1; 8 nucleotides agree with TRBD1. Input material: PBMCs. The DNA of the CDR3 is TGTGCCAGCAGCCACTTAACAGGGGGAGACACTGAAGCTTTCTTT. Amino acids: CASSHLTGGDTEAFF.